This TCR beta chain comes out of a study of T cell responses to AZD1222 COVID-19 vaccine. Looking at the study overall: Pooling covered second doses at about 4 or about 12 weeks.

This CDR3 contains 15 residues. Germline V lookup: CDR1 MNHEY, CDR2 SVGAGI. The V end was cut by 10 bases, the J end by 0 bases, with 13 bases between. Study observations and caveats: A mostly white British donor set with more females was recruited, and clonal diversity was possibly underestimated. Variant regions that are unmutated are reportedly the target of nearly half of spike-specific TCRs. Seropositive at baseline were only six or seven AZD1222 recipients.

To note about this clone: Its antigen is unidentified.

Profiling relied on immunoSEQ multiplex PCR, and the TCRdb table lists in-frame clones only, not all of them. The sample records 150,000 or so clones, roughly 91% being singletons. Sequencing was performed on peripheral blood, taken on day 0 of AZD1222 vaccination. The clonotype originates from an adult in good health. The chain combines TRBV6-5 with TRBJ2-6, with D perhaps TRBD1 (6 bases). For the CDR3, the DNA is TGTGCCACCTCACGGACAGACTCTGGGGCCAACGTCCTGACTTTC. Translated: CATSRTDSGANVLTF.